This T cell receptor (beta chain) was observed in a study of T cells in Graves' hyperthyroidism and ophthalmopathy. Amplification targeted TCR beta CDR3 regions from RNA transcripts. Researchers ran a first-round RT-PCR on the TCR CDR3 using the HTBI primer set. From the multiplex PCR reads, TCRdb called clonotypes with MiXCR, one entry per CDR3 protein. The sample has around 300,000 distinct CDR3 sequences, about an eighth seen once. The germline V gene has CDR1 MDHEN and CDR2 SYDVKM. J gave up 1 base and V 8 bases, and 6 bases lay outside the gene matches. The CDR3 extends over 15 amino acids. Findings of the study overall: Ophthalmopathy could be told apart from stable hyperthyroidism with a 13 V-J model.

Each 10 ml fresh peripheral blood draw supplied the PBMCs. Many counts were recorded for this clonotype. Antigen unknown. The sample was blood. The chain is built from TRBV28 and TRBJ2-3; 10 bases are a match to TRBD2. This TCR came from a woman aged 40 to 50 with Graves' hyperthyroidism. The CDR3 sequence is CASPPGLAGTDTQYF. The CDR3 DNA follows: TGTGCCAGCCCCCCAGGACTAGCGGGCACAGATACGCAGTATTTT. Filled out from reference TRBV28 and TRBJ2-3, the complete variable domain reads DVKVTQSSRYLVKRTGEKVFLECVQDMDHENMFWYRQDPGLGLRLIYFSYDVKMKEKGDIPEGYSVSREKKERFSLILESASTNQTSMYLCASPPGLAGTDTQYFGPGTRLTVL.